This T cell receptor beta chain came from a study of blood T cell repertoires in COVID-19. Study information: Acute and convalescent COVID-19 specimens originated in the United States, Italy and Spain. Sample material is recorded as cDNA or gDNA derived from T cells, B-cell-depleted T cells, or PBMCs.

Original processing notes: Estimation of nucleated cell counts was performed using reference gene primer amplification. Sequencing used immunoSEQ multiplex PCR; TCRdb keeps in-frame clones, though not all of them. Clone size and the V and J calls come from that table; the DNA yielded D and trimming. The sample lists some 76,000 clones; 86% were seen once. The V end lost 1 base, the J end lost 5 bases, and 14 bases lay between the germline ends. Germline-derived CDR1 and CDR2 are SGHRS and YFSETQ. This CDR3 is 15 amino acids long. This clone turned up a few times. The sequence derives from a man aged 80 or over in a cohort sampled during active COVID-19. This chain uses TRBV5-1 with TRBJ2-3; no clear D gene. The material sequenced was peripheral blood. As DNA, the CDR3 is TGCGCCAGCAGCTTGTCCGGGTCCACTCGAGATACGCAGTATTTT. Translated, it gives CASSLSGSTRDTQYF.